This T cell receptor (beta chain) is from a study of T cells expressing NK-cell markers (TCRdb year 2020). Background on the whole study: TCR beta-chain repertoires were profiled in sorted CD3+CD56+NKG2C+, CD3+CD56+NKG2C- and CD3+CD56-NKG2C+ T-cell subsets from about 8 donors. Illumina HiSeq 2000/2500, MiSeq or NextSeq was used to sequence libraries as 2 x 150 bp reads. The study sequenced eight donors, all healthy volunteers chosen at random: three men and five women. Of the eight sequenced donors, seven were found to be HCMV-seropositive and one was found to be HCMV-seronegative.

TCRdb names Illumina HiSeq 2000 as the instrument used. TCR beta cDNA libraries were made by 5'RACE template switching that added a universal primer site and unique molecular identifiers. cDNA synthesis was primed from the TCR beta constant segment and was followed by two successive PCR amplification steps. In the source study's methods: Reads were demultiplexed and grouped by UMI with MIGEC, and clonotypes were assembled and quantified with MiTCR. To exclude erroneous sequences, any TCR cDNA sequence not supported by at least two reads was discarded. The tcR package was used for downstream repertoire analysis, with clonotypes matched between fractions based on CDR3 nucleotide sequence plus V segment. VDJmatch was used to annotate antigen specificity against VDJdb, with one amino acid substitution allowed in CDR3. TCRdb reanalyzed the reads, keeping one entry per CDR3 protein sequence and omitting DNA. V and J calls and clone size were set by TCRdb, not the authors. The record for this sample contains 150,000 to 200,000 distinct CDR3 sequences. The ten largest clones add up to approximately 17% of the sample.

HCMV-specific IgG was detected in serum with a commercial ELISA kit to determine HCMV serostatus. Ficoll density gradient centrifugation was used to isolate peripheral blood mononuclear cells from blood. Points the paper makes about the study in general: It remained unclear whether the expanded NKG2C-expressing T cell clones were specific for HCMV antigens. In roughly 6 donors, the dominant CD3+CD56+NKG2C+ clonotypes ranked among the top 10 CD8+ clonotypes, making up about 1.0-7.5% of CD8+ T cells. Those dominant clonotypes were again the most abundant among CD3+CD56-NKG2C+ cells in a handful of donors, at 28.3-60.1%.

A note on this clonotype: Its recognized antigen is unknown.

The receptor's source is a woman between 18 and 69 years old in good health. The sequenced sample consisted of blood T cells: a sorted CD56 or NKG2C T cell subset, CD4+ or CD8+ T cells, or bulk PBMC T cells (not recorded which).

The CDR3: CSARDYRGGTASPEQYF. The rearrangement combines TRBV20-1 with TRBJ2-7; the D call from TCRdb, TRBD1, cannot be confirmed without DNA. The CDR3 runs 17 residues from the cysteine to the phenylalanine. Only the protein is available. CDR1 and CDR2 were assigned from the germline V gene (reference sequence) as DFQATT and SNEGSKA.